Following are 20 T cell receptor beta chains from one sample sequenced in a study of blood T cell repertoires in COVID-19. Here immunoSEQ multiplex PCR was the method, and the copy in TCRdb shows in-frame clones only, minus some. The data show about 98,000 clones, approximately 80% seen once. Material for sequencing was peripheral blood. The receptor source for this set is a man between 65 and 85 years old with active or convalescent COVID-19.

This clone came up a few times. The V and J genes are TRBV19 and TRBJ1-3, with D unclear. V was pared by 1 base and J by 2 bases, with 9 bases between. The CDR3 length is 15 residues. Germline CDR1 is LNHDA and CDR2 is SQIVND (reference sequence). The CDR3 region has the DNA TGTGCCAGTAGTATAGGGAGAACGACTGGAAACACCATATATTTT. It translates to CASSIGRTTGNTIYF.

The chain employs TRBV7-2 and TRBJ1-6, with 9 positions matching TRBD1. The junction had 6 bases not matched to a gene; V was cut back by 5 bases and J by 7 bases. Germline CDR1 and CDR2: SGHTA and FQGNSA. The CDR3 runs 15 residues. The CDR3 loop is CASSKYTGGNSPLHF. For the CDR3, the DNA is TGTGCCAGCAGCAAATATACAGGGGGCAATTCACCCCTCCACTTT.

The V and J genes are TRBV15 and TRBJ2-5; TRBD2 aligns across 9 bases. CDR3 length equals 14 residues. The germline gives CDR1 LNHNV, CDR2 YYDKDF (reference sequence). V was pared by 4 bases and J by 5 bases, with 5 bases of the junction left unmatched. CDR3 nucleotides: TGTGCCACCAGCAAGTTAGCGGGGGAGGAGACCCAGTACTTC. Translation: CATSKLAGEETQYF.

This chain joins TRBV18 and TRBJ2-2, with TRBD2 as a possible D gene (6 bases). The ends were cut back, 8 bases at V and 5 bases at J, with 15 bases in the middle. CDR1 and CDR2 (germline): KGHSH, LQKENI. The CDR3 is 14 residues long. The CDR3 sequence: CASRKAGATGELFF. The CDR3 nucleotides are TGTGCCAGCCGAAAAGCGGGTGCAACCGGGGAGCTGTTTTTT.

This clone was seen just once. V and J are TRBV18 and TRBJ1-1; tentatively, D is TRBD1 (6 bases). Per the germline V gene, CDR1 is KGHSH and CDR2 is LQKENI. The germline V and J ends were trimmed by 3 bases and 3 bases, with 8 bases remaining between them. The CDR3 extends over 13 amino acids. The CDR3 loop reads CASSPQGYTEAFF. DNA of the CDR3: TGTGCCAGCTCACCGCAGGGGTACACTGAAGCTTTCTTT.

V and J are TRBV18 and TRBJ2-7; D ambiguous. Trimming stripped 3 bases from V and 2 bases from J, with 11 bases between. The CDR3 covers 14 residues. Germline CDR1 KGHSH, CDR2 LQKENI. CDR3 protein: CASSPRRDTYEQYF. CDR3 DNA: TGTGCCAGCTCACCCCGTCGCGATACCTACGAGCAGTACTTC.

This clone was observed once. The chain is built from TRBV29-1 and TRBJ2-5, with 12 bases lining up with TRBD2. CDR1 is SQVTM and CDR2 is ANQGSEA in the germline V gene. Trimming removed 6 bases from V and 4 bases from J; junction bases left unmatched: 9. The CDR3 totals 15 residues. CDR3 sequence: CSVGPSGGARETQYF. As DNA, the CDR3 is TGCAGCGTGGGGCCTAGCGGGGGGGCTAGAGAGACCCAGTACTTC. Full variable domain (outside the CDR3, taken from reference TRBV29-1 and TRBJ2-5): SAVISQKPSRDICQRGTSLTIQCQVDSQVTMMFWYRQQPGQSLTLIATANQGSEATYESGFVIDKFPISRPNLTFSTLTVSNMSPEDSSIYLCSVGPSGGARETQYFGPGTRLLVL.

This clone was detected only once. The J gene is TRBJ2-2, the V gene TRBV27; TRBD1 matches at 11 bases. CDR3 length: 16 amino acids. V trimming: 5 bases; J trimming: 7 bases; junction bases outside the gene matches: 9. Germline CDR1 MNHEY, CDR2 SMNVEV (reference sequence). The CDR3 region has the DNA TGTGCCAGCAGTCCGACGGACAGGGGGCAGAACGGGGAGCTGTTTTTT. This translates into CASSPTDRGQNGELFF.

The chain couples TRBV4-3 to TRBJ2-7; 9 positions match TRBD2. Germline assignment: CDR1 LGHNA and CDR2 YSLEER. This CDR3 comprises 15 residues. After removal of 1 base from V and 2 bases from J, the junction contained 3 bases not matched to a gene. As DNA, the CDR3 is TGCGCCAGCAGCCAAGGAGGCGGGGGGGCCTACGAGCAGTACTTC. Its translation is CASSQGGGGAYEQYF.

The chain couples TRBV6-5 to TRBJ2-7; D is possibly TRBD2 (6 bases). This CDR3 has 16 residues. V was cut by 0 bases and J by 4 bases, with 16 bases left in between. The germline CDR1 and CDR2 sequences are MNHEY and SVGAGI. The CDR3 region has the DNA TGTGCCAGCAGTTACTCCGATCGTCATGGGGGGTACGAGCAGTACTTC. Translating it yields CASSYSDRHGGYEQYF.

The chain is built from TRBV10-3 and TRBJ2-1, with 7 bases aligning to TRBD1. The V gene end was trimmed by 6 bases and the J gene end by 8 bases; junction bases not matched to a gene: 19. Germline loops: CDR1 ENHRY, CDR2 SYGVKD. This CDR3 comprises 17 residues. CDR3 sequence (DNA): TGTGCCATCAGCACTTTGCCCCGGGACAGCCAAGGGCATGAGCAGTTCTTC. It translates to CAISTLPRDSQGHEQFF.

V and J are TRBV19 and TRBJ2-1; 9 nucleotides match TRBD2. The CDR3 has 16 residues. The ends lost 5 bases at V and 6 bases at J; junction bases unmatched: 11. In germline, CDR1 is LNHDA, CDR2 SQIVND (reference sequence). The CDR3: CASSAVAGVVVNEQFF. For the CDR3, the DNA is TGTGCCAGTAGTGCGGTAGCGGGGGTGGTGGTCAATGAGCAGTTCTTC.

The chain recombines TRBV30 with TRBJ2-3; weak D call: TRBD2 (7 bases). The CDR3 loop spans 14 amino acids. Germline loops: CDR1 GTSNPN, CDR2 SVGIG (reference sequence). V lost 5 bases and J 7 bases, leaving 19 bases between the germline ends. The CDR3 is CAWERGGGLNTQYF. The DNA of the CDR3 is TGTGCCTGGGAGAGGGGAGGGGGTTTGAATACGCAGTATTTT.

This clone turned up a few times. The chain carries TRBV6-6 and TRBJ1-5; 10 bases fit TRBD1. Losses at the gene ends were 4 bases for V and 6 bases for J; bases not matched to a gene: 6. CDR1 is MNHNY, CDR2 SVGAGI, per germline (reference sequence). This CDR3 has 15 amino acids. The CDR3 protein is CASSSPGQGSQPQHF. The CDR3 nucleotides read TGTGCCAGCAGTTCCCCGGGACAGGGGTCTCAGCCCCAGCATTTT.

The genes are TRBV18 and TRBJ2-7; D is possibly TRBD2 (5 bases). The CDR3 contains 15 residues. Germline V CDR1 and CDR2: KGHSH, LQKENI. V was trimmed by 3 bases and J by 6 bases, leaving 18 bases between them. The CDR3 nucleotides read TGTGCCAGCTCACCTCCGGGGTCAGACAAGGTCGAGCAGTACTTC. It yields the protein CASSPPGSDKVEQYF.

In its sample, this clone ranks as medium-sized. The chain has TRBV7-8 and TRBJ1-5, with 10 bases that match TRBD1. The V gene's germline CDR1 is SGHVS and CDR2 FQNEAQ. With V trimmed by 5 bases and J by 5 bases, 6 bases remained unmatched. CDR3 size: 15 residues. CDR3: CASSLGTGEDQPQHF. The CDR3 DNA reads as TGTGCCAGCAGCCTAGGGACAGGGGAGGATCAGCCCCAGCATTTT.

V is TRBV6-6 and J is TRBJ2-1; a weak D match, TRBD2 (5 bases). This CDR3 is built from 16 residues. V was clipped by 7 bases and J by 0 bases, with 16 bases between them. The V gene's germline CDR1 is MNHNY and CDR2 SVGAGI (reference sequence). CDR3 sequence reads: CASKVSNGNSYNEQFF. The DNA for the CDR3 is TGTGCCAGCAAAGTTAGTAACGGGAACTCCTACAATGAGCAGTTCTTC.

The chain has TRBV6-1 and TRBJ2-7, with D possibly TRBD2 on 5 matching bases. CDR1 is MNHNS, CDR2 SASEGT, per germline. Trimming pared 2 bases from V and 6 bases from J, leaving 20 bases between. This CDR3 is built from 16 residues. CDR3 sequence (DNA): TGTGCCAGCAGTGAAAATGGGGTTCTACTAGTCGGCGAGCAGTACTTC. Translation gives CASSENGVLLVGEQYF.

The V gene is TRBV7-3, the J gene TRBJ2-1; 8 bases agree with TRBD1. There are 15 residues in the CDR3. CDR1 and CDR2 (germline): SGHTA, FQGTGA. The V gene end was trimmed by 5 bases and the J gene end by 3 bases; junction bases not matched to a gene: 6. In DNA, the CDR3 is TGTGCCAGCAGCCAGCAGGGGGCTGGCTACAATGAGCAGTTCTTC. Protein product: CASSQQGAGYNEQFF.

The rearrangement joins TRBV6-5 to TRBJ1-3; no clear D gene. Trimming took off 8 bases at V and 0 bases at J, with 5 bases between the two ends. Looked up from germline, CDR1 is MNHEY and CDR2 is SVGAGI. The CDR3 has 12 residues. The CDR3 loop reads CASRDSGNTIYF. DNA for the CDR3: TGTGCCAGCCGGGACTCTGGAAACACCATATATTTT.